The table lists the clone carrying this T cell receptor (beta chain) with a few counts. Its target is not known. Trimming left V 1 base short and J 0 bases short, with 9 bases between. Germline V gene lookup returns CDR1 DFQATT and CDR2 SNEGSKA (reference sequence). The CDR3 extends over 14 amino acids. Roughly three months, about 14 weeks, into antiretroviral therapy, follow-up blood was collected. No cell fractionation was done, so the repertoire covers all unsorted peripheral blood T cells. Alpha and beta constant-region primers primed reverse transcription of around 500 ng RNA. Separate chain-specific third strand synthesis with multiplexing indices produced the alpha and beta libraries. Each CDR3 protein is one row after TCRdb ran MiXCR on the 5' RACE reads. This sample has more than 3,000 distinct CDR3 sequences, with 25% to 35% found just once. The data stem from a study of HIV-infected patients and healthy controls. Overall study: By the second bleed, viral load was undetectable in most of the 16 patients. Study findings and constraints: HIV-infected patients shared fewer CDR3 sequences between individuals than healthy controls.

The source was blood, collected during antiretroviral therapy. The chain is built from TRBV20-1 and TRBJ1-1; possible D gene TRBD1, 5 bases. The source is an adult with HIV infection. CDR3 nucleotide sequence: TGCAGTGCTAGAGTTGGGGCCGTGAACACTGAAGCTTTCTTT. Encoded protein: CSARVGAVNTEAFF.